What follows are 9 T cell receptor beta chains derived from one specimen sequenced in a study of T cell changes during pregnancy in multiple sclerosis. Assay used: immunoSEQ multiplex PCR; TCRdb lists only in-frame clones, some missing. The sample has some 50,000 clones; almost 90% are singletons. Sequenced here: peripheral blood, sampled in the first trimester of pregnancy. Receptors were obtained from a female donor in good health, enrolled as a control in a pregnancy study.

CDR3 in DNA: TGTGCCAGCTCGGTTGTAAATTTGACTCCACAAGAGACCCAGTACTTC. Amino acids: CASSVVNLTPQETQYF. The rearrangement links TRBV7-3 to TRBJ2-5, with D unclear. Looked up from germline, CDR1 is SGHTA and CDR2 is FQGTGA. The ends were cut back, 8 bases at V and 2 bases at J, with 21 bases in the middle. CDR3 length: 16 amino acids. The whole variable domain, remainder taken from reference TRBV7-3 and TRBJ2-5, is GAGVSQTPSNKVTEKGKYVELRCDPISGHTALYWYRQSLGQGPEFLIYFQGTGAADDSGLPNDRFFAVRPEGSVSTLKIQRTERGDSAVYLCASSVVNLTPQETQYFGPGTRLLVL.

The DNA of the CDR3 is TGTGCCTGGGATACCTCCCGGACTAGCGGGGGAGGCAATGAGCAGTTCTTC. The encoded protein is CAWDTSRTSGGGNEQFF. The rearrangement joins TRBV30 to TRBJ2-1; TRBD2 matches at 13 bases. Trimming at V came to 5 bases and at J to 6 bases, leaving 13 bases not matched to a gene. The V gene's germline CDR1 is GTSNPN and CDR2 SVGIG (reference sequence). The CDR3 extends over 17 amino acids.

This clone was seen only a few times. The chain joins TRBV28 to TRBJ2-7, with D uncertain. V lost 5 bases to trimming and J lost 1 base, with 12 bases between them. CDR1 is MDHEN, CDR2 SYDVKM, per germline. The CDR3 totals 14 residues. The CDR3 here is CASSNPGRSYEQYF. The CDR3, as DNA: TGTGCCAGCAGTAACCCAGGCAGGTCCTACGAGCAGTACTTC.

V is TRBV28 and J is TRBJ1-2; perhaps TRBD1 as D (6 bases). Trimming cost V 2 bases and J 0 bases, with 7 bases left between them. CDR3 length: 14 amino acids. Germline loops: CDR1 MDHEN, CDR2 SYDVKM. The CDR3 loop reads CASSLTGTNYGYTF. CDR3 nucleotides: TGTGCCAGCAGTTTAACAGGGACTAACTATGGCTACACCTTC.

The rearrangement joins TRBV30 to TRBJ2-6; D unresolved. CDR1 and CDR2 from the germline V gene are GTSNPN and SVGIG (reference sequence). Between the trimmed V and J ends, which lost 3 bases and 0 bases, there was a span of 6 bases. The CDR3 is made up of 14 amino acids. As DNA, the CDR3 is TGTGCCTGGAGCTTGAGCTCTGGGGCCAACGTCCTGACTTTC. It is translated as CAWSLSSGANVLTF.

J is TRBJ2-1 and V is TRBV5-5; TRBD2 matches 8 bases. Looked up from germline, CDR1 is SGHKS and CDR2 is YYEKEE (reference sequence). With 0 bases clipped from V and 15 bases from J, the junction kept 11 bases outside the gene matches. This CDR3 contains 14 residues. Written as DNA, the CDR3 is TGTGCCAGCAGCTTGGGTCGGGAGGGCCGTTTGTGGTTCTTC. Protein: CASSLGREGRLWFF.

In its sample, this clone was seen once. V and J are TRBV2 and TRBJ2-1, with 7 bases matching TRBD2. The V gene's germline CDR1 is SNHLY and CDR2 FYNNEI. This CDR3 region has 16 residues. The J segment lost 4 bases and the V segment lost 7 bases, leaving 13 bases of the junction unmatched. CDR3 residues: CASISGTTKGYNEQFF. CDR3 DNA: TGTGCCAGCATCAGCGGGACCACGAAGGGATACAATGAGCAGTTCTTC.

The J gene is TRBJ1-5, the V gene TRBV9; the D is unclear. V lost 0 bases and J 7 bases, leaving 8 bases between the germline ends. This CDR3 spans 13 amino acids. Looked up from germline, CDR1 is SGDLS and CDR2 is YYNGEE. The CDR3 loop is CASSVDVSQPQHF. DNA for the CDR3: TGTGCCAGCAGCGTAGATGTGTCACAGCCCCAGCATTTT.

CDR3 nucleotides: TGCGCCAGCAGCCTCCAGGACAGGGTTTACAATGAGCAGTTCTTC. Translating it yields CASSLQDRVYNEQFF. The chain links TRBV5-1 to TRBJ2-1; the match to TRBD1 covers 8 bases. Losses at the gene ends were 4 bases for V and 4 bases for J; bases not matched to a gene: 7. Germline V gene lookup returns CDR1 SGHRS and CDR2 YFSETQ. This CDR3 comprises 15 residues.